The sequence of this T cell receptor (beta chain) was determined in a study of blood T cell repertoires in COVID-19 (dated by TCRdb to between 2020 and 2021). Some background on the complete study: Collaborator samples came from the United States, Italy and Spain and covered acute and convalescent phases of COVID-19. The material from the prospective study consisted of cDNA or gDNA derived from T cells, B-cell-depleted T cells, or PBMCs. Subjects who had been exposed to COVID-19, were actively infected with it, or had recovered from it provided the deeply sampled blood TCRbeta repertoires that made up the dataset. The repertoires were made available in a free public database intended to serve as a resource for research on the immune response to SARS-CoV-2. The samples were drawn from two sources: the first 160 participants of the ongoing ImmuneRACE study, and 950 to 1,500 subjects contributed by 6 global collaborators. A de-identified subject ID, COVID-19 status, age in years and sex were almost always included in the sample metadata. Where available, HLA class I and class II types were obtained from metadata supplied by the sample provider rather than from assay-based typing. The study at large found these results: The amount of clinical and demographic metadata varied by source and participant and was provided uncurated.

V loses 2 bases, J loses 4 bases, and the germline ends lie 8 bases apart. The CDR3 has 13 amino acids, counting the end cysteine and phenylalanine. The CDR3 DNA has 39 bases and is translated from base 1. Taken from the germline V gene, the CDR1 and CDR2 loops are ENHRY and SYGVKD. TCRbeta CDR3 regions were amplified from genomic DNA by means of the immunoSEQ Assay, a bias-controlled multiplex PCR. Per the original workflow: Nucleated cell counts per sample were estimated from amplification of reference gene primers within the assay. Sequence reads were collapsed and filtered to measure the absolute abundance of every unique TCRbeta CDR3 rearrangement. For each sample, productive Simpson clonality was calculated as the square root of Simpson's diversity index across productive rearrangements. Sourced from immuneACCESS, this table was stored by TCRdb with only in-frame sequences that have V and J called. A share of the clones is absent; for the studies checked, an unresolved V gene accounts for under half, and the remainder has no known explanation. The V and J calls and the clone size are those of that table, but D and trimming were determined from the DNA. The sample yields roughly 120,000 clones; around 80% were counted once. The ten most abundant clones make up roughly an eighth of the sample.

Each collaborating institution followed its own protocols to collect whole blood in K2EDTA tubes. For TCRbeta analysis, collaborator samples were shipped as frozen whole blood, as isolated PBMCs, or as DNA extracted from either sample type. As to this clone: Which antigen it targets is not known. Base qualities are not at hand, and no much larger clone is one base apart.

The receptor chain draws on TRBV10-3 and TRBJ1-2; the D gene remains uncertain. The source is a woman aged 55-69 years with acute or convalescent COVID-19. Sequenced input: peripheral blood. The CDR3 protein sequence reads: CAISELGLYGYTF. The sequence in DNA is TGTGCCATCAGTGAGCTGGGCCTCTATGGCTACACCTTC.